The clone carrying this T cell receptor beta chain is a singleton in its sample. V was pared by 5 bases and J by 1 base, with 14 bases between. The CDR3 is made up of 16 amino acids. CDR1 LNHDA and CDR2 SQIVND come from the germline V gene (reference sequence). This entry is derived from a study of shared T cell receptors in the human thymus. Data came from immunoSEQ multiplex PCR; TCRdb stores just in-frame clones and leaves some out. The table shows hundreds of thousands of clones, with 87% occurring only once. These data also featured in a second study, about human thymus T cells. That publication notes: Those donating were healthy Finnish infants in corrective surgery for congenital heart defects. Thymus tissue was removed during corrective cardiac surgery. It looked as if thymic and blood repertoires used V and J genes in a biased way. Thymic TCR repertoires of unrelated people reportedly overlapped highly.

This TCR was sampled from a boy in the first two years of life with a congenital heart defect. This chain uses TRBV19 with TRBJ2-2; maybe TRBD2 (5 bases). Sequenced: thymocytes. The CDR3 DNA follows: TGTGCCAGTAGTTCATCCCGGGATAAGAACACCGGGGAGCTGTTTTTT. Protein sequence: CASSSSRDKNTGELFF.